A single sample is the source of the 8 T cell receptor beta chains below, sequenced in a study of T-cell memory formation after mild COVID-19. Via MiXCR, TCRdb re-called the 5' RACE reads, giving one row per CDR3 protein. The data show about 500,000 distinct CDR3 sequences, around 21% seen once. Sequencing was performed on PBMCs or a T cell subset sorted from them (not recorded which). The receptors here all came from an adult woman who had mild COVID-19 (a few samples of this study predate the infection). Cell type and time point are not known.

This clonotype showed up just a few times. The genes are TRBV9 and TRBJ2-2; D gene ambiguous. The CDR3 contains 14 residues. V was clipped by 0 bases and J by 3 bases, with 6 bases between them. Per the germline V gene, CDR1 is SGDLS and CDR2 is YYNGEE. This CDR3 reads CASSVGEDTGELFF. The CDR3 DNA sequence: TGTGCCAGCAGCGTAGGGGAAGACACCGGGGAGCTGTTTTTT.

The chain is built from TRBV11-2 and TRBJ2-3; perhaps D is TRBD1 or TRBD2 (6 bases each). Germline values: CDR1 SGHAT, CDR2 FQNNGV. V shed 0 bases and J shed 2 bases, with 12 bases lying between them. CDR3 length equals 16 residues. This CDR3 reads CASSLDLWGATDTQYF. The DNA of the CDR3 is TGTGCCAGCAGCTTAGATCTCTGGGGGGCCACAGATACGCAGTATTTT.

This clonotype was observed a few times. This chain uses TRBV10-3 with TRBJ2-6, with TRBD1 matching over 7 bases. V shed 3 bases, J shed 0 bases, and the junction held 5 bases outside the gene matches. The CDR3 has 17 residues. Germline V gene lookup returns CDR1 ENHRY and CDR2 SYGVKD. CDR3 bases: TGTGCCATCAGTGACACCGGACAGGCCTCTGGGGCCAACGTCCTGACTTTC. Encoded protein: CAISDTGQASGANVLTF.

The chain employs TRBV19 and TRBJ2-7; D possibly corresponds to TRBD2 (6 bases). There are 14 residues in the CDR3. The germline V gene encodes CDR1 LNHDA and CDR2 SQIVND (reference sequence). Between the trimmed V and J ends, which lost 9 bases and 6 bases, there was a span of 21 bases. As DNA, the CDR3 is TGTGCCAGCGATCGGACGGGACTCGGGGCCGAGCAGTACTTC. As protein: CASDRTGLGAEQYF.

The gene calls are TRBV27 and TRBJ2-1; TRBD2 might be the D (6 bases). V was clipped by 6 bases and J by 3 bases, with 12 bases between them. In germline, CDR1 is MNHEY, CDR2 SMNVEV (reference sequence). CDR3 length: 14 residues. The CDR3 loop is CASRRGDLYNEQFF. CDR3 nucleotides: TGTGCCAGCAGGCGCGGGGATCTCTACAATGAGCAGTTCTTC.

This clonotype was picked up a small number of times. J is TRBJ2-3 and V is TRBV7-2; 7 bases are shared with TRBD1. The CDR3 is 18 amino acids. Germline trimming cut 2 bases from V and 4 bases from J; bases unmatched to any gene: 15. The germline V gene has CDR1 SGHTA and CDR2 FQGNSA. The CDR3 loop is CASSLWYPGRGGADTQYF. CDR3 DNA sequence: TGTGCCAGCAGCTTATGGTACCCGGGACGAGGGGGCGCAGATACGCAGTATTTT.

This clonotype occurred a few times. V gene TRBV10-3 combines with J gene TRBJ2-7; D is uncertain. The CDR3 spans 15 residues. V was cut by 0 bases and J by 2 bases, with 11 bases left in between. CDR1 is ENHRY, CDR2 SYGVKD, per germline. In DNA, the CDR3 is TGTGCCATCAGTGAGTCTGGCGGCAGGACCTACGAGCAGTACTTC. Residues: CAISESGGRTYEQYF.

This clonotype was detected a few times. The rearrangement uses TRBV5-1 and TRBJ2-1, with D perhaps TRBD1 (5 bases). Germline V gene lookup returns CDR1 SGHRS and CDR2 YFSETQ. V lost 0 bases to trimming and J lost 2 bases, with 9 bases between them. The CDR3 is made up of 15 amino acids. The DNA for the CDR3 is TGCGCCAGCAGCTTGGCACAGGCGGCCTACAATGAGCAGTTCTTC. Its protein is CASSLAQAAYNEQFF.